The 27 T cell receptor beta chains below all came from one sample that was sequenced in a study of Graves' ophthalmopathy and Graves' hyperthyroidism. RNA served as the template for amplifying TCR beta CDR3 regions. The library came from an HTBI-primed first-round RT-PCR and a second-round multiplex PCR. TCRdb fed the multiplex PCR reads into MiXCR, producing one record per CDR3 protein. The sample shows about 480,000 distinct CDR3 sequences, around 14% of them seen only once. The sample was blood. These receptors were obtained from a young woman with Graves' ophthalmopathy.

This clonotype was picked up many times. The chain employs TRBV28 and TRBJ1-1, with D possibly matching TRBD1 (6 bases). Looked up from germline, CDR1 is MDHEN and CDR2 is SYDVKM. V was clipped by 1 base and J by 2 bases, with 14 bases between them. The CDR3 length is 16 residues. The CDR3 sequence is CASSLFGQPLNTEAFF. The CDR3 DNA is TGTGCCAGCAGTTTATTTGGACAGCCACTAAACACTGAAGCTTTCTTT.

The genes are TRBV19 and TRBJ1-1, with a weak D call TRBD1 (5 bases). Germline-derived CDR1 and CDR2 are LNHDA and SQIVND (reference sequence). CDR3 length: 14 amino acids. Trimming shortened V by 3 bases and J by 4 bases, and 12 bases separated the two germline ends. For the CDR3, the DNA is TGTGCCAGTAGTATGGACAACATGGGCACTGAAGCTTTCTTT. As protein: CASSMDNMGTEAFF. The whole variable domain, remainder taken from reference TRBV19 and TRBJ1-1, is DGGITQSPKYLFRKEGQNVTLSCEQNLNHDAMYWYRQDPGQGLRLIYYSQIVNDFQKGDIAEGYSVSREKKESFPLTVTSAQKNPTAFYLCASSMDNMGTEAFFGQGTRLTVV.

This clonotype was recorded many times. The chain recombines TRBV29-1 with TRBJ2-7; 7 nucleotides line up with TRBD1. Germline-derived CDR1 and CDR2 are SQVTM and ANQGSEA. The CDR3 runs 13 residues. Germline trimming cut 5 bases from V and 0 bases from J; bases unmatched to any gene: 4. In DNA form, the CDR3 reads TGCAGCGTTTCGGACAGGAGCTCCTACGAGCAGTACTTC. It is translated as CSVSDRSSYEQYF.

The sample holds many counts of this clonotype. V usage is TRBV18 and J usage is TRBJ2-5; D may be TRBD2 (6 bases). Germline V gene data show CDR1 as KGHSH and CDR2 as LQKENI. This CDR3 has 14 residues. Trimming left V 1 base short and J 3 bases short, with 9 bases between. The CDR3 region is CASSPRWGEETQYF. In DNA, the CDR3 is TGTGCCAGCTCACCACGATGGGGGGAAGAGACCCAGTACTTC.

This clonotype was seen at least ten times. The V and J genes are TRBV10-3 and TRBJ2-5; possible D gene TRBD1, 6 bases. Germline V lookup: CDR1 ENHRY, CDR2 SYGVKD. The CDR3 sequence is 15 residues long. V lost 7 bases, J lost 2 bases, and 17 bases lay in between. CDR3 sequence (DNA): TGTGCCATCAAATCTGGGGACATAGCTCAAGAGACCCAGTACTTC. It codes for CAIKSGDIAQETQYF.

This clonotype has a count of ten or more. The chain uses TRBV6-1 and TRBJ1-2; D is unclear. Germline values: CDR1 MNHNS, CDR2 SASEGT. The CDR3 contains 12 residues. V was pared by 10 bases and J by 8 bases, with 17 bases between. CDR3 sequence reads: CATGEGYSGYTF. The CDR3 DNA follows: TGTGCCACAGGAGAGGGTTATAGCGGCTACACCTTC.

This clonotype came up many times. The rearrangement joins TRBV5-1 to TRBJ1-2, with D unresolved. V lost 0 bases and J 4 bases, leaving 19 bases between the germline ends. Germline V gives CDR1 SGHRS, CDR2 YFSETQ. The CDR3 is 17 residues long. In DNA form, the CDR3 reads TGCGCCAGCAGCTTGGACATCCGCTCCCGGGTTCCCTATGGCTACACCTTC. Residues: CASSLDIRSRVPYGYTF.

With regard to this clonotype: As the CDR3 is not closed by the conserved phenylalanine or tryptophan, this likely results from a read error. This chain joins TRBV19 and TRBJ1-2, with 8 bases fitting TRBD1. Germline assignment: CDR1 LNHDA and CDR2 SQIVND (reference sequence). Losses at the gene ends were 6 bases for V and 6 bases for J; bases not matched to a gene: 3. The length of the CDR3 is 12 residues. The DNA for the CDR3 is TGTGCCAGTAGGCCAGGGGGCCATGGCTACACCTCC. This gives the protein CASRPGGHGYTS.

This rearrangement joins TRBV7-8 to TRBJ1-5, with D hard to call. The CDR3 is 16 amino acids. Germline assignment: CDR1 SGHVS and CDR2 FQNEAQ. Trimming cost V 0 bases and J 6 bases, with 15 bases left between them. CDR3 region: CASSLARFRRGQPQHF. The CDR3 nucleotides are TGTGCCAGCAGCTTAGCCCGGTTCCGGCGCGGTCAGCCCCAGCATTTT.

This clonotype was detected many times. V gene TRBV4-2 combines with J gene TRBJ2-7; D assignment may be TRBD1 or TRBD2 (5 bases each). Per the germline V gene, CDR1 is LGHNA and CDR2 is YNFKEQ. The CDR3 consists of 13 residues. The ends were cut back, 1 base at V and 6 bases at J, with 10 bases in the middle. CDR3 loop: CASSQGEGTEQYF. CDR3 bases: TGTGCCAGCAGCCAAGGAGAAGGGACCGAGCAGTACTTC.

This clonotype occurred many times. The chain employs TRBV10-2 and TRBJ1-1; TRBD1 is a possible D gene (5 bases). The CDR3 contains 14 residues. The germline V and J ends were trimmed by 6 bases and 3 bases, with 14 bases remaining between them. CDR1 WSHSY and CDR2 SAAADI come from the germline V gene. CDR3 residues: CASRRQQPDTEAFF. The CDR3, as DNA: TGCGCCAGCAGGAGACAGCAGCCCGACACTGAAGCTTTCTTT.

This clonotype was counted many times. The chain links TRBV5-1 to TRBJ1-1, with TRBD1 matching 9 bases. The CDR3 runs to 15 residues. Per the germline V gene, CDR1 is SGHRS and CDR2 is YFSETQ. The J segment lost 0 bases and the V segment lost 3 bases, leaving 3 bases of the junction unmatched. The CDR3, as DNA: TGCGCCAGCAGCTGGACAGGGGAAATGAACACTGAAGCTTTCTTT. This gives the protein CASSWTGEMNTEAFF.

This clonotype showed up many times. The CDR3 DNA sequence: TGTGCCAGCAGTGATGTTCCCAGGGCCGGGGAGCTGTTTTTT. Its translation is CASSDVPRAGELFF. The J gene is TRBJ2-2, the V gene TRBV6-1; D is possibly TRBD1 (5 bases). The CDR3 extends over 14 amino acids. The ends were cut back, 3 bases at V and 6 bases at J, with 11 bases in the middle. Germline loops: CDR1 MNHNS, CDR2 SASEGT.

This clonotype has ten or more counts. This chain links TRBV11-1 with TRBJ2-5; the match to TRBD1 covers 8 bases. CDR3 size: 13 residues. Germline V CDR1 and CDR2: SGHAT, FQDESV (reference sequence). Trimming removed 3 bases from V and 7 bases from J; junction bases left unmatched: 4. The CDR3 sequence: CASSFGTGGTQYF. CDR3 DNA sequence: TGTGCCAGCAGCTTCGGGACAGGAGGGACCCAGTACTTC.

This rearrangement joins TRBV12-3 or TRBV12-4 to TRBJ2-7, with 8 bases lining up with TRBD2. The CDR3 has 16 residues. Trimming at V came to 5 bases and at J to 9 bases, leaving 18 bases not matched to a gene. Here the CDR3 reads CASSGTSRLVGGGQYF. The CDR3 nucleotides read TGTGCCAGCAGTGGGACTAGTCGCCTAGTTGGGGGAGGGCAGTACTTC.

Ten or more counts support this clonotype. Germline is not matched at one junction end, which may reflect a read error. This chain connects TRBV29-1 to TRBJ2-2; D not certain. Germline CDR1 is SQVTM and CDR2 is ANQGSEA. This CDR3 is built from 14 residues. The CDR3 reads CSVGQAMNTGELFF. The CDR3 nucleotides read TGCAGTGTTGGGCAGGCAATGAACACCGGGGAGCTGTTTTTT.

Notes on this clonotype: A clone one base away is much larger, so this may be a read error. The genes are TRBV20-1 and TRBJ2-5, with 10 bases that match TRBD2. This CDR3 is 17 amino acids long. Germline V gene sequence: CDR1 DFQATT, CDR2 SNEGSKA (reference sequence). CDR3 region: CSARLPTSGPYGETQDF. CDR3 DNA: TGCAGTGCTAGACTCCCGACTAGCGGGCCTTATGGGGAGACCCAGGACTTC.

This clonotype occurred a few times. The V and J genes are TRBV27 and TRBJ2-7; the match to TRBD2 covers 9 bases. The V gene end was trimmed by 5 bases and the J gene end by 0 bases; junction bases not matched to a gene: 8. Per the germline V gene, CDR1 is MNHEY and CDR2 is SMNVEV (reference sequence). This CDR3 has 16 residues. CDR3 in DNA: TGTGCCAGCAGTCCATTTAGCGGGAGCCCCTCCTACGAGCAGTACTTC. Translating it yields CASSPFSGSPSYEQYF.

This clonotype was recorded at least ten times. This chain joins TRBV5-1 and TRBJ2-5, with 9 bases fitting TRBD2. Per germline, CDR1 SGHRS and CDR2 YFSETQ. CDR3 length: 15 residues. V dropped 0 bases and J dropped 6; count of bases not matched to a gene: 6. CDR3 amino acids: CASSLGRTSVQTQYF. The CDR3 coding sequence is TGCGCCAGCAGCTTGGGCAGGACTAGCGTCCAGACCCAGTACTTC.

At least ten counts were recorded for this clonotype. The chain's CDR3 is CSARGRAGLQYEQYF. In nucleotides, the CDR3 is TGCAGTGCTAGAGGAAGGGCGGGACTACAATACGAGCAGTACTTC. The rearrangement joins TRBV20-1 to TRBJ2-7, with 7 nucleotides matching TRBD2. Looked up from germline, CDR1 is DFQATT and CDR2 is SNEGSKA (reference sequence). Germline trimming cut 1 base from V and 4 bases from J; bases unmatched to any gene: 10. The CDR3 loop spans 15 amino acids.

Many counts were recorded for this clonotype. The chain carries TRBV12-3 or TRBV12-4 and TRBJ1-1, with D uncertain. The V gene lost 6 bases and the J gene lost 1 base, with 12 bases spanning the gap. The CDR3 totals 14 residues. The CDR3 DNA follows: TGTGCCAGCAGCCCGCGGGCGGAGAACACTGAAGCTTTCTTT. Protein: CASSPRAENTEAFF.

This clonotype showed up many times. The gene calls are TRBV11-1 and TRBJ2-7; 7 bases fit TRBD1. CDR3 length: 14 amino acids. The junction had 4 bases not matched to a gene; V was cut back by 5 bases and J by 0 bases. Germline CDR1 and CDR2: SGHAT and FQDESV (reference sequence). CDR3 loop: CASSRDRRSYEQYF. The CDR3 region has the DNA TGTGCCAGCAGCCGGGACAGACGCTCCTACGAGCAGTACTTC.

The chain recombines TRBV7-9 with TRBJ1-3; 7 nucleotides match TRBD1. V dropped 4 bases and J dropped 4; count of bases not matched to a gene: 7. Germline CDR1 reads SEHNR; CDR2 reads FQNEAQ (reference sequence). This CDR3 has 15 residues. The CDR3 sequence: CASSSSTGRGNTIYF. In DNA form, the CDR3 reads TGTGCCAGCAGCTCCTCGACAGGGCGAGGAAACACCATATATTTT. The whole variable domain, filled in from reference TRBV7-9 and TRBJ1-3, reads DTGVSQNPRHKITKRGQNVTFRCDPISEHNRLYWYRQTLGQGPEFLTYFQNEAQLEKSRLLSDRFSAERPKGSFSTLEIQRTEQGDSAMYLCASSSSTGRGNTIYFGEGSWLTVV.

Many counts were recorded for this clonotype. The CDR3 region has the DNA TGCAGTTACTATGGCTACACCTTC. Protein sequence: CSYYGYTF. The V call is TRBV20-1, the J call TRBJ1-2; D uncertain. The germline CDR1 and CDR2 sequences are DFQATT and SNEGSKA (reference sequence). The CDR3 loop spans 8 amino acids. Trimming shortened V by 8 bases and J by 3 bases, and 1 base separated the two germline ends.

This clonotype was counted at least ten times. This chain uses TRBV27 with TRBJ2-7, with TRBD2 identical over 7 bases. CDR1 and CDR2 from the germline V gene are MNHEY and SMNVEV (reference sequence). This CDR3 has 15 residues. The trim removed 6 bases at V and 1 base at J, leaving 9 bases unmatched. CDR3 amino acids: CASSESGVRSYEQYF. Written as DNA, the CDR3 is TGTGCCAGCAGCGAGAGCGGGGTAAGGTCCTACGAGCAGTACTTC.

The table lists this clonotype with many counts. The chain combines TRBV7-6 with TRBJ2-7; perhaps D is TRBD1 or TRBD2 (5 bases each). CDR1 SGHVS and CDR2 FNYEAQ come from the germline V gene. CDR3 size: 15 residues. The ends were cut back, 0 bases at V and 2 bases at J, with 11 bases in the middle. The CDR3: CASSLAGTPTYEQYF. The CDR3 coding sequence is TGTGCCAGCAGCTTAGCGGGGACGCCCACCTACGAGCAGTACTTC.

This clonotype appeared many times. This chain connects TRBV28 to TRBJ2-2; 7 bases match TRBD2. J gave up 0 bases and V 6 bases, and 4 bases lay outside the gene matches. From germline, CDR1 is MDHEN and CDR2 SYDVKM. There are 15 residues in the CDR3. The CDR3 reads CASSRAGANTGELFF. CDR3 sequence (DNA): TGTGCCAGCAGCAGGGCGGGAGCGAACACCGGGGAGCTGTTTTTT.